This T cell receptor beta chain was identified in a study of T cell responses to AZD1222 COVID-19 vaccine. Clones were sequenced by immunoSEQ multiplex PCR, and TCRdb holds only the in-frame ones, with some missing. The repertoire has about 110,000 clones, about 90% of them found once; the top ten carry about 15%. This clone was recorded once. Its antigen remains unidentified. Study-wide results and limits: Clonal diversity may have been underestimated, and the donors were mostly white British, with more females than males. The repertoires were collected only after the peak T cell response.

V lost 1 base, J lost 7 bases, and 7 bases lay in between. The CDR3 is made up of 12 amino acids. The clonotype comes from an adult who received the AZD1222 COVID-19 vaccine. The chain joins TRBV12-3 or TRBV12-4 to TRBJ1-2; D is undetermined. The sample consisted of peripheral blood, taken 28 days after the second AZD1222 dose. CDR3 sequence (DNA): TGTGCCAGCAGTTTAGGGGATACTGGCTACACCTTC. Residues: CASSLGDTGYTF.